This record covers a single TCR beta chain. In its sample, this clonotype comes out as medium-sized (0.01 to 0.1%). This receptor's antigen is unknown. Base qualities are missing; no much larger clone stands one base away. Whole blood was used without fractionating the cells, so the repertoire represented all peripheral T cells without sorting. Roughly 10 uninfected healthy donors were sampled as controls, four of whom were sampled twice roughly three months apart. For RNA extraction, an approximately 2.3 ml sample of peripheral blood was drawn into Tempus tubes. The TURBO-DNase kit was used to remove leftover genomic DNA, and GLOBINclear was used to deplete globin mRNA. This sample was included in a study of HIV-infected patients and healthy controls (dated by TCRdb to the mid-2010s). Study-level background: The study tested whether deep TCR repertoire sequencing of HIV patients' small blood samples could capture immune perturbation and reconstitution. Overall results and qualifications from the work: Rare events from HIV-infected data received too much weight under size-matching, and comparisons were complicated by unequal numbers of distinct sequences between patients and controls. Alpha-chain CDR3s from MAIT cells appeared at high frequency in healthy controls but were severely depleted in HIV+ repertoires. In size-matched repertoire data, the apparent post-therapy recovery of the Gini index in HIV-infected patients was not replicated. Compared with controls, HIV-infected patients showed significantly different mean usage of eight alpha and eight beta V genes. Roughly threefold more distinct CDR3s and higher Shannon diversity were observed in healthy control repertoires than in untreated HIV+ repertoires. A major limit on how widely the findings apply, in the view of the authors, was that only sixteen HIV-infected individuals were processed. By Jaccard index and by the count of highly shared sequences, healthy controls shared more CDR3s between individuals than HIV+ patients did. Alpha-beta chain pairing was not determined in the samples. HIV-infected repertoires had significantly higher mean Gini indices than controls, possibly reflecting oligoclonality. HLA typing of donors was not performed in the study. The dynamics of distinct T-cell subpopulations could not be separated, and sequencing depth was restricted, because whole blood was used. Slight age and sex profile differences between the study cohorts did not explain the observed diversity differences. During therapy, a significant decrease in frequency was seen for HIV-associated CDR3s, whereas no significant change was found for CMV-associated CDR3s, although most of them became more frequent.

Reverse transcription of 500 ng RNA was performed with SuperScript III using primers directed against the alpha and beta constant regions. Separate libraries for the alpha and beta chains were generated through chain-specific third strand synthesis that incorporated multiplexing indices. To avoid primer bias, the protocol used one single primer pair to amplify every rearrangement within a chain, and the protocol also attached molecular barcodes to each cDNA molecule. Purified cDNA was ligated with T4 RNA Ligase 1 onto a 5' RACE adapter bearing a random hexamer and the SP2 sequencing primer site. Second strand synthesis was primed from the SP2 site with Phusion polymerase, using slow temperature ramps to favor optimal annealing. Joined together, two random hexamer sequences that had both been added before amplification formed the 12-nucleotide barcode of each molecule. A short first PCR added P5 and P7 adapter elements plus a second index, followed by a roughly 24-cycle amplification PCR with P5s and P7 primers. In total the libraries went through 25 to 30 PCR cycles, after which the libraries were quantified on a Qubit, sized on a Bioanalyzer, and diluted to around 4 nM. The normalized libraries were sequenced on an Illumina MiSeq using 2 x 250 paired-end kits. Reverse transcription reactions underwent purification over MinElute columns, with elution into roughly 9.8 ul Tris-Cl. Adapter ligations were incubated for 20 to 25 hours at 16 degrees C and subsequently purified with AMPure XP beads at a 1:1 ratio. The paper's processing steps were these. Demultiplexed FASTQ files were processed with a modified Decombinator by which V, J, insert and barcode information was output. Any sequence that shared a barcode yet differed from the dominant sequence was discarded as an error, and the number of original cDNA molecules was estimated by counting barcodes clustered at Levenshtein distance 3. Downstream analyses used R packages ineq, vegan, igraph and RCytoscape, with IMGT nomenclature and CDR3 definitions. V gene usage was computed over distinct sequences, each TCR counted once to avoid skew from clonal expansion. Within a donor, similarity networks joined unique CDR3 amino acid sequences in every case where two of them were separated by a single Levenshtein edit. Published HIV-specific CDR3s (approximately 84 alpha, several hundred beta) and CMV-specific CDR3s (around 13 alpha, more than 250 beta) were assembled and queried against the repertoires. Lower sequence numbers were not the cause of the decreased diversity in patients, as random subsampling to size-matched repertoires showed. The public reads were reprocessed in TCRdb via fastp at Q25 and MiXCR, keeping in-frame beta chains. Rows matching on CDR3 protein sequence are summarized as one entry with the most common DNA and genes. The authors' filters were not applied to this entry. For this sample the table gives about 12,000 distinct CDR3 sequences, of which less than 6.5% were detected only once. The ten largest account for around 3.5% of the sample.

The sequenced sample was blood. This clonotype was obtained from an adult in good health.

The bases are TGTGCCAGCCGGGGGTCGGGTCACGAGCAGTACTTC. Translation gives CASRGSGHEQYF. The rearranged segments are TRBV14 and TRBJ2-7, with TRBD2 tentatively as D gene (6 bases match). From its cysteine to its phenylalanine, the CDR3 spans 12 amino acids. Of all the DNA, just the CDR3 is kept, 36 bases in frame from base 1. From a lookup of the germline V gene, CDR1 and CDR2 are SGHDN and FVKESK. The trim is 8 bases for V and 5 bases for J, with a gap of 13 bases between the germline ends. With the portions outside the CDR3 filled from the reference TRBV14 and TRBJ2-7 genes, the complete variable region becomes EAGVTQFPSHSVIEKGQTVTLRCDPISGHDNLYWYRRVMGKEIKFLLHFVKESKQDESGMPNNRFLAERTGGTYSTLKVQPAELEDSGVYFCASRGSGHEQYFGPGTRLTVT.